Each of the 17 T cell receptor beta chains below was sequenced from the same sample in a study of cytomegalovirus exposure and HLA in healthy donors (dated by TCRdb to about 2017). Library prep was done by the immunoSEQ multiplex PCR assay. For the multiplex PCR, a mixture combining 60 forward primers for TCR Vbeta segments and 13 reverse primers for TCR Jbeta segments was used. TCRdb obtained this table from immuneACCESS and retained in-frame rearrangements with V and J assigned. These tables miss some clones; where compared with another copy, unresolved V genes account for less than half of the shortfall, and the remainder is unexplained. The sample contains 150,000 to 200,000 clones, over 60% of them found a single time. 0.85% to 1.4% of the sample goes to the ten largest clones. Sequenced input: PBMCs. All receptors derive from a woman between 40 and 50 years old in good health and CMV-seronegative.

The chain recombines TRBV10-3 with TRBJ1-1; TRBD1 might be the D (5 bases). Germline V gene lookup returns CDR1 ENHRY and CDR2 SYGVKD. The CDR3 is 16 residues long. V lost 6 bases to trimming and J lost 4 bases, with 21 bases between them. In DNA form, the CDR3 reads TGTGCCATCAGCCCGACAGTGCGGGAGGAGGGCACTGAAGCTTTCTTT. It is translated as CAISPTVREEGTEAFF.

The chain couples TRBV7-9 to TRBJ2-5; 7 nucleotides line up with TRBD1. With 1 base clipped from V and 4 bases from J, the junction kept 9 bases outside the gene matches. Germline CDR1 is SEHNR and CDR2 is FQNEAQ (reference sequence). CDR3 size: 16 residues. The CDR3, as DNA: TGTGCCAGCAGCTTAGTCCTCAGGGGGAATCGAGAGACCCAGTACTTC. Amino acid sequence: CASSLVLRGNRETQYF.

This clone was detected only a few times. V is TRBV13 and J is TRBJ2-1; 8 positions match TRBD2. This CDR3 contains 14 residues. CDR1 and CDR2 (germline): PRHDT, FYEKMQ (reference sequence). The junction had 6 bases not matched to a gene; V was cut back by 1 base and J by 10 bases. The CDR3 protein is CASSLALAAKEQFF. The CDR3, as DNA: TGTGCCAGCAGCTTAGCACTAGCGGCCAAGGAGCAGTTCTTC.

This rearrangement joins TRBV7-9 to TRBJ2-7, with no clear D. The V gene lost 1 base and the J gene lost 7 bases, with 5 bases spanning the gap. The CDR3 runs to 11 residues. CDR1 is SEHNR and CDR2 is FQNEAQ in the germline V gene (reference sequence). The CDR3 loop is CASSLVEEQYF. The CDR3 nucleotides read TGTGCCAGCAGCTTAGTGGAGGAGCAGTACTTC.

This clone came up a few times. The CDR3 spells CASSVTGNYGYTF. The CDR3, as DNA: TGTGCCAGCAGCGTTACAGGGAACTATGGCTACACCTTC. The chain employs TRBV9 and TRBJ1-2; D may be TRBD1 (6 bases). Germline CDR1 and CDR2: SGDLS and YYNGEE. Trimming removed 2 bases from V and 2 bases from J, with 7 bases in between. This CDR3 spans 13 amino acids.

The chain combines TRBV18 with TRBJ1-5, with 7 bases that match TRBD1. The junction had 7 bases not matched to a gene; V was cut back by 4 bases and J by 4 bases. This CDR3 spans 15 amino acids. Germline CDR1 and CDR2: KGHSH and LQKENI. CDR3 sequence reads: CASSLTGLWNQPQHF. CDR3 DNA: TGTGCCAGCTCACTGACAGGGCTTTGGAATCAGCCCCAGCATTTT. Full variable domain (missing parts from reference TRBV18 and TRBJ1-5): NAGVMQNPRHLVRRRGQEARLRCSPMKGHSHVYWYRQLPEEGLKFMVYLQKENIIDESGMPKERFSAEFPKEGPSILRIQQVVRGDSAAYFCASSLTGLWNQPQHFGDGTRLSIL.

The chain links TRBV2 to TRBJ1-2; weak D call: TRBD1 (5 bases). V dropped 6 bases and J dropped 5 bases, with 13 bases sitting between them. This CDR3 is 13 amino acids long. Germline V gene lookup returns CDR1 SNHLY and CDR2 FYNNEI. The CDR3 sequence is CASSRAIGYGYTF. DNA of the CDR3: TGTGCCAGCAGCAGGGCCATTGGGTATGGCTACACCTTC. Full variable domain (outside the CDR3, taken from reference TRBV2 and TRBJ1-2): EPEVTQTPSHQVTQMGQEVILRCVPISNHLYFYWYRQILGQKVEFLVSFYNNEISEKSEIFDDQFSVERPDGSNFTLKIRSTKLEDSAMYFCASSRAIGYGYTFGSGTRLTVV.

This rearrangement joins TRBV18 to TRBJ2-1; tentatively, D is TRBD1 (6 bases). This CDR3 contains 16 residues. Germline values: CDR1 KGHSH, CDR2 LQKENI. The ends were cut back, 3 bases at V and 2 bases at J, with 14 bases in the middle. CDR3 in amino acids: CASSPGWGPAYNEQFF. The CDR3 DNA reads TGTGCCAGCTCACCGGGCTGGGGGCCTGCCTACAATGAGCAGTTCTTC.

This clone was picked up a small number of times. The V call is TRBV30, the J call TRBJ1-2, with no clear D. V lost 2 bases and J lost 8, with 9 bases in between. CDR1 GTSNPN and CDR2 SVGIG come from the germline V gene (reference sequence). The CDR3 runs 11 residues. The CDR3 DNA reads TGTGCCTGGAGTCCCCGGGAGGGCTACACCTTC. Amino acids: CAWSPREGYTF.

This clone was seen only a few times. CDR3 sequence: CASSLQSSYNSPLHF. In DNA, the CDR3 is TGTGCCAGTAGCCTACAGAGCTCCTATAATTCACCCCTCCACTTT. The gene calls are TRBV19 and TRBJ1-6, with unresolved D. V shed 6 bases and J shed 0 bases, with 9 bases lying between them. Germline lookup yields CDR1 LNHDA and CDR2 SQIVND (reference sequence). CDR3 length equals 15 residues.

This chain connects TRBV4-3 to TRBJ2-1; 10 positions match TRBD1. The ends lost 1 base at V and 7 bases at J; junction bases unmatched: 13. The CDR3 loop spans 18 amino acids. Germline loops: CDR1 LGHNA, CDR2 YSLEER. This CDR3 is CASSQAGFGTGEGNEQFF. CDR3 nucleotides: TGCGCCAGCAGCCAAGCCGGCTTTGGGACAGGGGAGGGAAATGAGCAGTTCTTC.

The J gene is TRBJ1-4, the V gene TRBV4-1; 8 positions agree with TRBD1. CDR3 length: 16 residues. Losses at the gene ends were 1 base for V and 0 bases for J; bases not matched to a gene: 1. The V gene's germline CDR1 is MGHRA and CDR2 YSYEKL. The CDR3 loop is CASSQAQGATNEKLFF. CDR3 coding DNA: TGCGCCAGCAGCCAAGCACAGGGGGCAACTAATGAAAAACTGTTTTTT.

This chain uses TRBV19 with TRBJ2-7; 7 bases map to TRBD2. The germline gives CDR1 LNHDA, CDR2 SQIVND (reference sequence). The trim removed 1 base at V and 2 bases at J, leaving 5 bases unmatched. The length of the CDR3 is 15 residues. CDR3 coding DNA: TGTGCCAGTAGTATAGGTTTGGCGGGAGCCTACGAGCAGTACTTC. Amino acid sequence: CASSIGLAGAYEQYF.

The chain combines TRBV20-1 with TRBJ1-1; D is ambiguous. Trimming removed 6 bases from V and 5 bases from J, with 10 bases in between. Per germline, CDR1 DFQATT and CDR2 SNEGSKA (reference sequence). The CDR3 extends over 11 amino acids. CDR3 region: CSAPDITEAFF. Written as DNA, the CDR3 is TGCAGTGCCCCAGATATAACTGAAGCTTTCTTT.

The CDR3 nucleotides are TGTGCCAGCAGCCCAGGGCGAGCTGGAAACACCATATATTTT. It specifies CASSPGRAGNTIYF. The rearrangement joins TRBV7-9 to TRBJ1-3; possibly TRBD1 for D (5 bases). V dropped 5 bases and J dropped 2 bases, with 10 bases sitting between them. This CDR3 has 14 amino acids. Germline CDR1 SEHNR, CDR2 FQNEAQ (reference sequence).

This rearrangement joins TRBV29-1 to TRBJ2-7, with a possible D match to TRBD2 (5 bases). The V end lost 2 bases, the J end lost 2 bases, and 10 bases lay between the germline ends. CDR1 and CDR2 from the germline V gene are SQVTM and ANQGSEA. The CDR3 length is 13 residues. The CDR3 spells CSVEHGEPYEQYF. CDR3 DNA sequence: TGCAGCGTTGAACACGGGGAACCCTACGAGCAGTACTTC.

This rearrangement joins TRBV5-1 to TRBJ2-3; D ambiguous. This CDR3 contains 14 residues. V was clipped by 2 bases and J by 2 bases, with 9 bases between them. In germline, CDR1 is SGHRS, CDR2 YFSETQ. The DNA for the CDR3 is TGCGCCAGCAGCTTATTCGGTCCCACAGATACGCAGTATTTT. This sequence encodes CASSLFGPTDTQYF.